One and the same sample provided the 21 T cell receptor beta chains below, sequenced in a study of technical replicates of blood from a handful of donors (dated by TCRdb to about 2017). Libraries came from the immunoSEQ multiplex PCR assay. TCRdb re-hosts the immuneACCESS table, in-frame sequences only. Its copies lack some clones; in the studies checked, an unresolved V gene accounts for under half of them, and the cause for the rest is not known. Across this sample there are 60,000 to 90,000 clones, with approximately 93% seen only once. The ten most abundant clones make up 0.41% of the sample. Sequencing was carried out using T cells isolated from PBMCs. The receptors shown here come from a human donor in good health.

This clone is deemed medium-sized. This rearrangement joins TRBV29-1 to TRBJ1-2; 9 bases line up with TRBD1. The V segment lost 5 bases and the J segment 4 bases; nucleotides outside the gene matches: 2. This CDR3 region has 12 residues. From germline, CDR1 is SQVTM and CDR2 ANQGSEA. CDR3 residues: CSVSDRGYGYTF. The CDR3 nucleotides read TGCAGCGTTTCGGACAGGGGCTATGGCTACACCTTC.

The CDR3 DNA reads as TGTGCCAGCAGCGTAGGGACAGAGAAATACGAGCAGTACTTC. Translation gives CASSVGTEKYEQYF. This rearrangement joins TRBV11-2 to TRBJ2-7; 7 nucleotides match TRBD1. The CDR3 sequence is 14 residues long. The V gene's germline CDR1 is SGHAT and CDR2 FQNNGV. The V gene end was trimmed by 5 bases and the J gene end by 4 bases; junction bases not matched to a gene: 8.

A single count supports this clone. V usage is TRBV7-9 and J usage is TRBJ2-1; tentatively, D is TRBD2 (6 bases). Trimming shortened V by 5 bases and J by 6 bases, and 26 bases separated the two germline ends. Looked up from germline, CDR1 is SEHNR and CDR2 is FQNEAQ (reference sequence). This CDR3 comprises 18 residues. CDR3 sequence (DNA): TGTGCCAGCAGCCCCCATACCTTCCTAGCGCCGGACATCAATGAGCAGTTCTTC. This encodes CASSPHTFLAPDINEQFF.

V and J are TRBV30 and TRBJ2-1; D remains ambiguous. Trimming pared 3 bases from V and 7 bases from J, leaving 7 bases between. CDR3 length: 11 residues. CDR1 and CDR2 from the germline V gene are GTSNPN and SVGIG (reference sequence). The CDR3 is CAWRVLNEQFF. The CDR3 nucleotides are TGTGCCTGGAGAGTGCTAAATGAGCAGTTCTTC.

V is TRBV10-3 and J is TRBJ2-3; TRBD2 matches 7 bases. From germline, CDR1 is ENHRY and CDR2 SYGVKD. The ends lost 7 bases at V and 5 bases at J; junction bases unmatched: 6. The CDR3 runs 13 residues. CDR3 amino acids: CAIMGGLEDTQYF. Here the CDR3 DNA reads TGTGCCATCATGGGGGGGTTGGAAGATACGCAGTATTTT.

The gene calls are TRBV7-9 and TRBJ1-2; D remains unclear. Germline CDR1 and CDR2: SEHNR and FQNEAQ (reference sequence). V lost 1 base and J 8 bases, leaving 8 bases between the germline ends. This CDR3 contains 12 residues. The CDR3 region has the DNA TGTGCCAGCAGCTTAGGGGCTGGAGGCTACACCTTC. Amino acid sequence: CASSLGAGGYTF.

This chain connects TRBV7-2 to TRBJ2-5; 7 bases line up with TRBD1. The germline CDR1 and CDR2 sequences are SGHTA and FQGNSA. V lost 4 bases and J lost 2; bases outside the gene matches: 7. The CDR3 extends over 15 amino acids. The CDR3 spells CASSSRGTLQETQYF. DNA for the CDR3: TGTGCCAGCAGCTCCAGGGGGACCCTACAAGAGACCCAGTACTTC.

The chain links TRBV11-2 to TRBJ2-7; D perhaps matches TRBD1 (6 bases). This CDR3 spans 13 amino acids. The germline gives CDR1 SGHAT, CDR2 FQNNGV. The V and J ends lost 2 bases and 2 bases respectively, with 7 bases between them. The CDR3 protein is CASSLTGPYEQYF. The DNA of the CDR3 is TGTGCCAGCAGCTTAACAGGGCCCTACGAGCAGTACTTC.

The CDR3 is CASSLPGLAEPDTGELFF. CDR3 bases: TGCGCCAGCAGCTTGCCGGGACTAGCGGAGCCCGACACCGGGGAGCTGTTTTTT. This chain connects TRBV5-1 to TRBJ2-2; 11 bases fit TRBD2. CDR1 is SGHRS and CDR2 is YFSETQ in the germline V gene. Trimming took 1 base from V and 3 from J; bases not matched to a gene: 8. The CDR3 is 18 amino acids.

This rearrangement joins TRBV6-1 to TRBJ2-1; 9 bases line up with TRBD1. Germline CDR1 reads MNHNS; CDR2 reads SASEGT. V was pared by 2 bases and J by 2 bases, with 7 bases of the junction left unmatched. This CDR3 comprises 17 residues. The CDR3 region has the DNA TGTGCCAGCAGTGAACGGCAAACAGGGGGCACCTACAATGAGCAGTTCTTC. Residues: CASSERQTGGTYNEQFF.

The gene calls are TRBV27 and TRBJ2-7; maybe TRBD2 (5 bases). CDR3 size: 15 residues. Per the germline V gene, CDR1 is MNHEY and CDR2 is SMNVEV (reference sequence). V was cut by 2 bases and J by 1 base, with 12 bases left in between. This chain's CDR3 is CASSLLGITSYEQYF. The CDR3 DNA reads as TGTGCCAGCAGTTTACTCGGGATAACGTCCTACGAGCAGTACTTC.

The chain is built from TRBV27 and TRBJ2-6, with TRBD2 identical over 13 bases. This CDR3 contains 19 residues. The germline V gene has CDR1 MNHEY and CDR2 SMNVEV (reference sequence). V dropped 6 bases and J dropped 2; count of bases not matched to a gene: 10. The CDR3 sequence: CASRNTRLAGGAGANVLTF. The CDR3 nucleotides read TGTGCCAGCAGAAACACCCGACTAGCGGGAGGTGCTGGGGCCAACGTCCTGACTTTC.

This clone was found once. The V gene is TRBV19, the J gene TRBJ1-5; TRBD1 might be the D (5 bases). CDR1 and CDR2 (germline): LNHDA, SQIVND (reference sequence). V was shortened by 7 bases and J by 7 bases, with 14 bases between the two germline ends. The CDR3 is 13 amino acids. This chain's CDR3 is CASTIGGGQPQHF. CDR3 DNA sequence: TGTGCCAGTACCATTGGGGGGGGGCAGCCCCAGCATTTT.

V is TRBV10-3 and J is TRBJ2-1; D possibly corresponds to TRBD2 (8 bases). Deletions cut 4 bases from V and 5 bases from J, with 21 bases between. This CDR3 region has 17 residues. Germline CDR1 reads ENHRY; CDR2 reads SYGVKD. The CDR3 coding sequence is TGTGCCATCAGTGCTGTGACAGGGATTAGCGGGAACAATGAGCAGTTCTTC. Translating gives CAISAVTGISGNNEQFF.

The chain recombines TRBV4-3 with TRBJ1-1; D gene uncertain. V was pared by 1 base and J by 1 base, with 19 bases between. This CDR3 is built from 18 residues. Germline CDR1 LGHNA, CDR2 YSLEER. CDR3: CASSQGQIGSGWNTEAFF. CDR3 bases: TGCGCCAGCAGCCAAGGTCAGATCGGCTCGGGATGGAACACTGAAGCTTTCTTT.

The V call is TRBV30, the J call TRBJ2-7; maybe TRBD2 (5 bases). The CDR3 spans 11 residues. Per the germline V gene, CDR1 is GTSNPN and CDR2 is SVGIG (reference sequence). V dropped 2 bases and J dropped 3 bases, with 5 bases sitting between them. CDR3 DNA sequence: TGTGCCTGGAGTCGGGGCTACGAGCAGTACTTC. This sequence encodes CAWSRGYEQYF.

J is TRBJ2-7 and V is TRBV7-2; tentative D call: TRBD1 (6 bases). The germline V gene encodes CDR1 SGHTA and CDR2 FQGNSA. There are 14 residues in the CDR3. V was pared by 6 bases and J by 4 bases, with 16 bases between. The CDR3 sequence is CASSRPTGIYEQYF. The CDR3, as DNA: TGTGCCAGCAGTCGGCCTACAGGGATATACGAGCAGTACTTC.

This clone has just one count. The gene calls are TRBV9 and TRBJ2-3, with 9 positions matching TRBD2. Trimming cost V 3 bases and J 2 bases; bases outside gene matches: 4. The CDR3 is 15 amino acids. Germline CDR1 SGDLS, CDR2 YYNGEE. The CDR3, as DNA: TGTGCCAGCAGCGGACTAGCGGATTCCACAGATACGCAGTATTTT. Translated, it gives CASSGLADSTDTQYF.

The genes are TRBV14 and TRBJ2-1; D not certain. V lost 4 bases to trimming and J lost 0 bases, with 13 bases between them. This CDR3 is 16 amino acids long. Germline CDR1 is SGHDN and CDR2 is FVKESK. The CDR3: CASSPPRLSSYNEQFF. As DNA, the CDR3 is TGTGCCAGCAGCCCACCGCGGCTTAGCTCCTACAATGAGCAGTTCTTC.

This clone showed up just once. V gene TRBV6-5 combines with J gene TRBJ2-3; perhaps TRBD2 as D (5 bases). The CDR3 is 12 residues long. From germline, CDR1 is MNHEY and CDR2 SVGAGI. Deletions cut 4 bases from V and 5 bases from J, with 7 bases between. The DNA for the CDR3 is TGTGCCAGCAGTTTTGGAGGAGATACGCAGTATTTT. Translating gives CASSFGGDTQYF.

The chain uses TRBV6-4 and TRBJ2-3, with 7 positions matching TRBD2. V lost 5 bases, J lost 2 bases, and 7 bases stayed unmatched. The CDR3 length is 15 residues. Germline V gene lookup returns CDR1 MRHNA and CDR2 SNTAGT. In DNA, the CDR3 is TGTGCCAGCAGTAGGGACTACGCATCCACAGATACGCAGTATTTT. This translates into CASSRDYASTDTQYF.